This TCR beta chain is drawn from a study of OX40 agonist ivuxolimab in advanced cancers. About the research overall: Each dose-escalation patient presented with hepatocellular carcinoma, melanoma, renal cell or head and neck cancer. Under the entry rules, prior anti-PD-1, anti-PD-L1 or anti-CTLA-4 therapy was allowed, and around 40% had some.

This clone has a handful of counts. Antigen unknown. The CDR3 runs 14 residues. Per the germline V gene, CDR1 is SEHNR and CDR2 is FQNEAQ (reference sequence). Trimming removed 1 base at V and 7 bases at J, with 8 bases between. Patients who had autoimmune disease history or got systemic immunosuppression were left out. Clones were read by immunoSEQ multiplex PCR, and TCRdb kept only the in-frame ones, dropping some. The sample includes around 26,000 clones, around 77% of them seen just once. Study-wide findings and caveats: Mean expanded clone counts were higher in CD8+ than CD4+ T cells.

V and J are TRBV7-9 and TRBJ1-6; D gene uncertain. The TCR was taken from an adult with an advanced solid tumor such as melanoma, head and neck, liver or kidney cancer. The material sequenced was CD4+ or CD8+ T cells sorted from blood, taken in a trial of the OX40 agonist ivuxolimab. The chain's CDR3 is CASSLDDPNSPLHF. CDR3 DNA: TGTGCCAGCAGCTTAGACGACCCGAATTCACCCCTCCACTTT.